A selection of T cell receptor beta chains follows, all from one sample in a study of blood T cell repertoires in COVID-19. Assay used: immunoSEQ multiplex PCR; TCRdb lists only in-frame clones, some missing. The sample has some 220,000 clones, 84% seen once. Input material: peripheral blood. The receptors were sampled from a woman aged 60-70 years who had recovered from COVID-19. The CDR3 runs from the conserved cysteine through the conserved F or W. Fields, in order: clone size, D gene, V gene, J gene, CDR3 protein, CDR3 DNA. The D gene is left open where the match is weak. Some rows mark clone size as missing; the rest say once, few, many or name a class of expanded clone.

clone size: many; D gene: -; V gene: TRBV27; J gene: TRBJ1-1; CDR3 protein: CASTLDRVSTEAFF; CDR3 DNA: TGTGCCAGCACCCTCGACCGGGTATCCACTGAAGCTTTCTTT
clone size: -; D gene: TRBD1; V gene: TRBV5-4; J gene: TRBJ2-3; CDR3 protein: CASSLGDRATDTQYF; CDR3 DNA: TGTGCCAGCAGCTTGGGCGACAGGGCGACAGATACGCAGTATTTT
clone size: few; D gene: -; V gene: TRBV4-3; J gene: TRBJ2-3; CDR3 protein: CASSQDFRTNSQYF; CDR3 DNA: TGCGCCAGCAGCCAAGATTTTAGGACAAATTCGCAGTATTTT
clone size: -; D gene: -; V gene: TRBV27; J gene: TRBJ1-1; CDR3 protein: CASSLSRVSTEAFF; CDR3 DNA: TGTGCCAGCAGTTTATCCCGGGTGAGCACTGAAGCTTTCTTT
clone size: -; D gene: TRBD2; V gene: TRBV19; J gene: TRBJ2-1; CDR3 protein: CASSSRLAGEFNEQFF; CDR3 DNA: TGTGCCAGTAGTTCTAGACTAGCGGGGGAATTCAATGAGCAGTTCTTC
clone size: few; D gene: TRBD1; V gene: TRBV6-5; J gene: TRBJ1-1; CDR3 protein: CASSRGQGDGTEAFF; CDR3 DNA: TGTGCCAGCAGCAGGGGACAGGGAGACGGCACTGAAGCTTTCTTT
clone size: -; D gene: -; V gene: TRBV12-5; J gene: TRBJ2-3; CDR3 protein: CASGYLESDTQYF; CDR3 DNA: TGTGCTAGTGGTTACCTAGAGAGCGATACGCAGTATTTT
clone size: -; D gene: TRBD1; V gene: TRBV3-1/TRBV3-2; J gene: TRBJ2-3; CDR3 protein: CASRSTGDTQYF; CDR3 DNA: TGTGCCAGCAGGTCGACAGGGGATACGCAGTATTTT
clone size: -; D gene: TRBD1; V gene: TRBV5-4; J gene: TRBJ2-7; CDR3 protein: CASSGGGQGKTYEQYF; CDR3 DNA: TGTGCCAGCAGCGGGGGGGGACAGGGCAAAACCTACGAGCAGTACTTC
clone size: -; D gene: -; V gene: TRBV11-2; J gene: TRBJ2-1; CDR3 protein: CASSLTSSSVYNEQFF; CDR3 DNA: TGTGCCAGCAGCTTAACCTCATCTAGCGTCTACAATGAGCAGTTCTTC
clone size: -; D gene: TRBD2; V gene: TRBV4-3; J gene: TRBJ2-1; CDR3 protein: CASSQDRASGGSLNAEQFF; CDR3 DNA: TGCGCCAGCAGCCAAGATCGGGCGAGCGGGGGGTCATTAAACGCTGAGCAGTTCTTC
clone size: -; D gene: -; V gene: TRBV5-4; J gene: TRBJ1-4; CDR3 protein: CASSSPPQGATNEKLFF; CDR3 DNA: TGTGCCAGCAGCTCTCCCCCCCAGGGTGCAACTAATGAAAAACTGTTTTTT
clone size: -; D gene: TRBD1; V gene: TRBV5-4; J gene: TRBJ2-5; CDR3 protein: CASSRKRDREETQYF; CDR3 DNA: TGTGCCAGCAGCCGAAAAAGGGACAGGGAAGAGACCCAGTACTTC
clone size: few; D gene: -; V gene: TRBV29-1; J gene: TRBJ1-2; CDR3 protein: CSVPPEEGLANYGYTF; CDR3 DNA: TGCAGCGTTCCCCCCGAGGAGGGCCTAGCTAACTATGGCTACACCTTC
clone size: -; D gene: TRBD1; V gene: TRBV5-1; J gene: TRBJ2-5; CDR3 protein: CASSYDRGATQYF; CDR3 DNA: TGCGCCAGCAGCTACGACAGGGGGGCGACCCAGTACTTC
clone size: -; D gene: TRBD2; V gene: TRBV3-1/TRBV3-2; J gene: TRBJ2-1; CDR3 protein: CASSRLTSGYNEQFF; CDR3 DNA: TGTGCCAGCAGCCGCCTTACTAGCGGCTACAATGAGCAGTTCTTC
clone size: -; D gene: -; V gene: TRBV6-5; J gene: TRBJ2-1; CDR3 protein: CASRSGSTYNEQFF; CDR3 DNA: TGTGCCAGCAGATCCGGGTCAACCTACAATGAGCAGTTCTTC
clone size: -; D gene: -; V gene: TRBV30; J gene: TRBJ2-5; CDR3 protein: CAWSTNGWETQYF; CDR3 DNA: TGTGCCTGGAGTACCAACGGGTGGGAGACCCAGTACTTC
clone size: -; D gene: -; V gene: TRBV4-1; J gene: TRBJ2-3; CDR3 protein: CASSQGMGIDTQYF; CDR3 DNA: TGCGCCAGCAGCCAAGGTATGGGCATAGATACGCAGTATTTT
clone size: -; D gene: -; V gene: TRBV5-5; J gene: TRBJ1-2; CDR3 protein: CASSLVAGARYGYTF; CDR3 DNA: TGTGCCAGCAGCTTGGTGGCGGGGGCCAGGTATGGCTACACCTTC
clone size: -; D gene: -; V gene: TRBV5-8; J gene: TRBJ2-2; CDR3 protein: CASSSPHTSVVTGELFF; CDR3 DNA: TGTGCCAGCAGCTCCCCGCACACTAGTGTGGTCACCGGGGAGCTGTTTTTT
clone size: -; D gene: TRBD1; V gene: TRBV7-3; J gene: TRBJ1-6; CDR3 protein: CASSLRGGAYNSPLHF; CDR3 DNA: TGTGCCAGCAGCTTAAGAGGGGGCGCCTATAATTCACCCCTCCACTTT
clone size: -; D gene: TRBD2; V gene: TRBV19; J gene: TRBJ2-5; CDR3 protein: CASSMGTRTGETQYF; CDR3 DNA: TGTGCCAGTAGTATGGGGACTAGGACTGGAGAGACCCAGTACTTC
clone size: once; D gene: -; V gene: TRBV6-6; J gene: TRBJ1-1; CDR3 protein: CASSYPQGEAFF; CDR3 DNA: TGTGCCAGCAGTTATCCCCAGGGTGAAGCTTTCTTT
clone size: -; D gene: -; V gene: TRBV20-1; J gene: TRBJ2-7; CDR3 protein: CSASRSTYEQYF; CDR3 DNA: TGCAGTGCTAGTCGGTCTACCTACGAGCAGTACTTC
clone size: -; D gene: -; V gene: TRBV18; J gene: TRBJ2-1; CDR3 protein: CASSPRRSRGWYNEQFF; CDR3 DNA: TGTGCCAGCTCACCACGCCGGTCCAGGGGCTGGTACAATGAGCAGTTCTTC
clone size: -; D gene: -; V gene: TRBV7-3; J gene: TRBJ2-2; CDR3 protein: CASSTDRRNILGTGELFF; CDR3 DNA: TGTGCCAGCAGCACGGACAGACGAAACATATTAGGGACCGGGGAGCTGTTTTTT
clone size: -; D gene: -; V gene: TRBV4-1; J gene: TRBJ2-3; CDR3 protein: CASNQGGVPTVGTQYF; CDR3 DNA: TGCGCCAGCAATCAGGGGGGAGTCCCTACGGTGGGAACGCAGTATTTT
clone size: many; D gene: TRBD2; V gene: TRBV11-3; J gene: TRBJ2-1; CDR3 protein: CASSLGTSGGSEQFF; CDR3 DNA: TGTGCCAGCAGCTTAGGGACTAGCGGGGGTTCTGAGCAGTTCTTC
clone size: once; D gene: -; V gene: TRBV7-9; J gene: TRBJ1-2; CDR3 protein: CASSLGARSNYGYTF; CDR3 DNA: TGTGCCAGCAGCTTGGGGGCGCGGTCTAACTATGGCTACACCTTC
clone size: -; D gene: -; V gene: TRBV5-1; J gene: TRBJ2-5; CDR3 protein: CASSLVGGYQETQYF; CDR3 DNA: TGCGCCAGCAGCTTGGTCGGCGGCTACCAAGAGACCCAGTACTTC
clone size: -; D gene: -; V gene: TRBV19; J gene: TRBJ1-2; CDR3 protein: CASSTNREPETYGYTF; CDR3 DNA: TGTGCCAGTAGTACTAACAGGGAACCTGAGACTTATGGCTACACCTTC
clone size: once; D gene: TRBD1; V gene: TRBV3-1/TRBV3-2; J gene: TRBJ1-1; CDR3 protein: CASSPSGTGVTEAFF; CDR3 DNA: TGTGCCAGCAGCCCTTCCGGGACAGGGGTCACTGAAGCTTTCTTT
clone size: -; D gene: -; V gene: TRBV7-6; J gene: TRBJ2-3; CDR3 protein: CASSRGDTQYF; CDR3 DNA: TGTGCCAGCAGCCGGGGAGATACGCAGTATTTT
clone size: -; D gene: TRBD1; V gene: TRBV2; J gene: TRBJ2-1; CDR3 protein: CASSGDSFEQFF; CDR3 DNA: TGTGCCAGCAGTGGGGACAGTTTTGAGCAGTTCTTC